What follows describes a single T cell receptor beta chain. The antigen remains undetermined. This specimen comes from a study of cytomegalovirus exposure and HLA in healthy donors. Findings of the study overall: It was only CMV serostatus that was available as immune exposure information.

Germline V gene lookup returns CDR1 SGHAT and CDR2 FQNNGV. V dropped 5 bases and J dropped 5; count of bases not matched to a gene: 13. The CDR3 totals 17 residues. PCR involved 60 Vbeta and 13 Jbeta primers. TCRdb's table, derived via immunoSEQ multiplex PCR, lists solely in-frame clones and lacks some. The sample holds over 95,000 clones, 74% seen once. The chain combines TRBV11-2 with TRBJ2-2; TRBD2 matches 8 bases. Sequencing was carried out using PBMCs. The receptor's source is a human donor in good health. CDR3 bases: TGTGCCAGCAGCCCCCAGCGGGAGAAAAGAAGGACCGGGGAGCTGTTTTTT. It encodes CASSPQREKRRTGELFF.